The 26 T cell receptor beta chains below all came from one sample that was sequenced in a study of cytomegalovirus exposure and HLA in healthy donors. 13 Jbeta primers and 60 Vbeta primers were used for the PCR. Sequencing was performed with immunoSEQ multiplex PCR; in TCRdb, only in-frame clones are kept and a portion is missing. Altogether 85,000 to 95,000 clones are present, around 8% being singletons, with the ten largest covering about 2.5%. The sequenced material came from PBMCs. These receptors were collected from a man aged 50 to 59 in good health and CMV-seronegative.

The table lists this clone with a few counts. This chain joins TRBV7-6 and TRBJ2-5; 9 bases align to TRBD1. The CDR3 runs 14 residues. After removal of 4 bases from V and 5 bases from J, the junction contained 5 bases not matched to a gene. The germline CDR1 and CDR2 sequences are SGHVS and FNYEAQ. CDR3 sequence reads: CASSSTGGPETQYF. CDR3 bases: TGTGCCAGCAGCTCAACAGGGGGCCCGGAGACCCAGTACTTC.

This clone has only a few counts. The CDR3 sequence: CASRGDRGINEQFF. CDR3 bases: TGTGCCAGTAGGGGGGACAGGGGAATAAATGAGCAGTTCTTC. The rearrangement joins TRBV19 to TRBJ2-1; 10 nucleotides agree with TRBD1. The CDR3 totals 14 residues. V lost 6 bases and J lost 7; bases outside the gene matches: 6. Germline V lookup: CDR1 LNHDA, CDR2 SQIVND (reference sequence).

The J gene is TRBJ2-3, the V gene TRBV28; D perhaps matches TRBD1 (6 bases). The V end was cut by 2 bases, the J end by 0 bases, with 9 bases between. In germline, CDR1 is MDHEN, CDR2 SYDVKM. The CDR3 length is 15 residues. CDR3 bases: TGTGCCAGCAGTTTAACGACAGGTAGCACAGATACGCAGTATTTT. It encodes CASSLTTGSTDTQYF.

The rearrangement links TRBV28 to TRBJ2-5; 7 nucleotides line up with TRBD2. This CDR3 contains 16 residues. Unmatched junction bases numbered 12, after V lost 3 bases and J lost 5 bases. Germline lookup yields CDR1 MDHEN and CDR2 SYDVKM. The CDR3 is CASSFSGGRGLETQYF. Written as DNA, the CDR3 is TGTGCCAGCAGTTTCTCGGGGGGTAGGGGATTGGAGACCCAGTACTTC.

V is TRBV29-1 and J is TRBJ2-5; perhaps TRBD2 as D (6 bases). V gave up 4 bases and J gave up 1 base, with 7 bases separating them. Germline loops: CDR1 SQVTM, CDR2 ANQGSEA. The CDR3 is 12 amino acids. As DNA, the CDR3 is TGCAGCGTTGGGACTACCCAAGAGACCCAGTACTTC. Its protein product is CSVGTTQETQYF.

V usage is TRBV7-2 and J usage is TRBJ1-1; the D is unclear. From germline, CDR1 is SGHTA and CDR2 FQGNSA. V lost 5 bases to trimming and J lost 4 bases, with 11 bases between them. The CDR3 contains 13 residues. The CDR3 here is CASSRGPGTEAFF. In DNA, the CDR3 is TGTGCCAGCAGCCGCGGGCCGGGCACTGAAGCTTTCTTT.

The chain recombines TRBV7-6 with TRBJ2-5; D unresolved. Trimming removed 4 bases from V and 4 bases from J, with 10 bases in between. CDR3 length: 13 residues. Germline-derived CDR1 and CDR2 are SGHVS and FNYEAQ. The CDR3 bases are TGTGCCAGCAGCTCCCCCCTCCTAGAGACCCAGTACTTC. It codes for CASSSPLLETQYF.

V usage is TRBV5-6 and J usage is TRBJ2-1; tentatively, D is TRBD2 (6 bases). This CDR3 comprises 15 residues. V lost 4 bases and J 5 bases, leaving 16 bases between the germline ends. Germline V gene sequence: CDR1 SGHDT, CDR2 YYEEEE. The DNA of the CDR3 is TGTGCCAGCAGCCCCGCGGGGAAAGTAAACAATGAGCAGTTCTTC. Translating it yields CASSPAGKVNNEQFF.

The genes are TRBV7-9 and TRBJ1-2, with D perhaps matching TRBD1 (5 bases). Germline V CDR1 and CDR2: SEHNR, FQNEAQ (reference sequence). This CDR3 spans 16 amino acids. V shed 6 bases and J shed 6 bases, with 23 bases lying between them. CDR3 region: CASSSQFSHTGDGYTF. CDR3 in DNA: TGTGCCAGCAGTTCCCAGTTTAGTCACACGGGGGATGGCTACACCTTC.

This clone was picked up a small number of times. The V gene is TRBV7-8, the J gene TRBJ2-5; 10 bases agree with TRBD2. CDR1 is SGHVS and CDR2 is FQNEAQ in the germline V gene. The CDR3 is 16 residues long. V was clipped by 0 bases and J by 5 bases; unmatched bases: 6. CDR3 sequence (DNA): TGTGCCAGCAGCTTAGCGGGGCTAGCGGGAGAGGAGACCCAGTACTTC. Translated, it gives CASSLAGLAGEETQYF.

DNA for the CDR3: TGCGCCAGCAGCTCCGAACCGGGACAGGGATACGAGCAGTACTTC. Its translation is CASSSEPGQGYEQYF. This sequence joins TRBV5-1 and TRBJ2-7, with 9 positions matching TRBD1. The CDR3 extends over 15 amino acids. J lost 4 bases, V lost 3 bases, and 8 bases had no gene match. Germline loops: CDR1 SGHRS, CDR2 YFSETQ.

Comments on this clone: One end of the junction is discordant with germline, which a read error may explain. Other nucleotide sequences from this sample produce the same CDR3. The chain is built from TRBV11-1 and TRBJ2-5, with D unclear. This CDR3 is 9 amino acids long. Germline assignment: CDR1 SGHAT and CDR2 FQDESV (reference sequence). The CDR3 DNA reads TGTGCAAGCAGCTTTAGTCTGTACTTC. Its protein is CASSFSLYF.

V usage is TRBV5-1 and J usage is TRBJ1-4; 7 bases fit TRBD1. CDR3 length: 18 amino acids. Per the germline V gene, CDR1 is SGHRS and CDR2 is YFSETQ. Trimming removed 0 bases from V and 8 bases from J; junction bases left unmatched: 16. The CDR3 DNA reads TGCGCCAGCAGCTTGGGCCCGAAAGGGACAGCTCAGGGGGAAAAACTGTTTTTT. Its translation is CASSLGPKGTAQGEKLFF.

This clone was counted between two and nine times. The chain has TRBV7-9 and TRBJ2-5; 9 nucleotides match TRBD1. The CDR3 is 13 residues long. Germline V gene sequence: CDR1 SEHNR, CDR2 FQNEAQ (reference sequence). The V and J ends lost 5 bases and 5 bases, in that order; junction bases with no gene match: 3. For the CDR3, the DNA is TGTGCCAGCAGCCTTGACAGGGGGGAGACCCAGTACTTC. Its protein product is CASSLDRGETQYF.

The CDR3 sequence: CASSPKGDRAGNYGYTF. In nucleotides, the CDR3 is TGTGCCAGCAGCCCCAAAGGGGACAGGGCTGGGAACTATGGCTACACCTTC. V and J are TRBV5-4 and TRBJ1-2, with 9 bases identical to TRBD1. J lost 2 bases, V lost 4 bases, and 12 bases had no gene match. The CDR3 is made up of 17 amino acids. Germline loops: CDR1 SGHNT, CDR2 YYREEE (reference sequence).

This clone was counted a single time. The V gene is TRBV7-9, the J gene TRBJ1-3, with D possibly being TRBD1 (6 bases). Trimming stripped 5 bases from V and 7 bases from J, with 15 bases between. Germline V gene data show CDR1 as SEHNR and CDR2 as FQNEAQ (reference sequence). The CDR3 is 14 amino acids. The CDR3 nucleotides are TGTGCCAGCAGCCACGGACAGCCGTCGAACACCATATATTTT. Its translation: CASSHGQPSNTIYF.

This CDR3 reads CATSFSYEQYF. CDR3 sequence (DNA): TGTGCCACTTCGTTCTCCTACGAGCAGTACTTC. The V gene is TRBV9, the J gene TRBJ2-7, with D unclear. The germline CDR1 and CDR2 sequences are SGDLS and YYNGEE. The CDR3 runs to 11 residues. V gave up 9 bases and J gave up 0 bases, with 7 bases separating them.

This clone was counted a few times. V usage is TRBV5-6 and J usage is TRBJ2-6; 9 positions match TRBD1. Germline CDR1 is SGHDT and CDR2 is YYEEEE. The J segment lost 0 bases and the V segment lost 4 bases, leaving 5 bases of the junction unmatched. This CDR3 has 17 residues. The CDR3 loop is CASSRDRDSSGANVLTF. The CDR3 DNA sequence: TGTGCCAGCAGCCGGGACAGGGATTCCTCTGGGGCCAACGTCCTGACTTTC.

The chain joins TRBV6-1 to TRBJ2-2, with D perhaps matching TRBD2 (7 bases). The CDR3 has 14 residues. Trimming removed 6 bases at V and 6 bases at J, with 14 bases between. Germline V lookup: CDR1 MNHNS, CDR2 SASEGT. The CDR3 DNA sequence: TGTGCCAGCAGAAGTGGGGGGGCCTCCGGGGAGCTGTTTTTT. Protein: CASRSGGASGELFF.

The sample holds a few counts of this clone. The chain employs TRBV4-1 and TRBJ1-2, with D perhaps matching TRBD1 (6 bases). With 1 base removed from V and 0 bases from J, the gap between germline ends came to 9 bases. Germline V lookup: CDR1 MGHRA, CDR2 YSYEKL. The length of the CDR3 is 15 residues. CDR3 nucleotides: TGCGCCAGCAGCCAAGTAAACAGGGCTAACTATGGCTACACCTTC. Translated: CASSQVNRANYGYTF.

By sample share, this clone is medium-sized (0.01 to 0.1%). The J gene is TRBJ1-3, the V gene TRBV6-1; TRBD1 matches at 8 bases. There are 16 residues in the CDR3. J lost 4 bases, V lost 3 bases, and 8 bases had no gene match. The germline gives CDR1 MNHNS, CDR2 SASEGT. The CDR3 is CASSEGSGTGGNTIYF. The CDR3 DNA follows: TGTGCCAGCAGTGAGGGCTCCGGGACAGGCGGAAACACCATATATTTT.

This clone was seen more than once but under ten times. The chain uses TRBV7-3 and TRBJ2-3; 13 nucleotides align to TRBD2. CDR1 is SGHTA, CDR2 FQGTGA, per germline. The V segment lost 5 bases and the J segment 4 bases; nucleotides outside the gene matches: 6. The length of the CDR3 is 16 residues. The DNA of the CDR3 is TGTGCCAGCAGCCTAGGGACTAGCGGGGCCCCAGATACGCAGTATTTT. Amino acids: CASSLGTSGAPDTQYF.

This rearrangement joins TRBV29-1 to TRBJ2-1; D gene uncertain. The V and J ends lost 0 bases and 13 bases respectively, with 13 bases between them. This CDR3 spans 12 amino acids. Germline CDR1 is SQVTM and CDR2 is ANQGSEA. The CDR3 spells CSVEDRYSSQFF. In DNA form, the CDR3 reads TGCAGCGTTGAAGACCGGTACAGTTCCCAGTTCTTC.

V usage is TRBV11-3 and J usage is TRBJ2-7; D gene ambiguous. Trimming removed 0 bases from V and 3 bases from J, with 6 bases in between. From germline, CDR1 is SGHNT and CDR2 YENEEA. This CDR3 contains 13 residues. CDR3: CASSLDNGYEQYF. CDR3 DNA: TGTGCCAGCAGCTTAGATAACGGCTACGAGCAGTACTTC.

This clone occurred a few times. V and J are TRBV5-6 and TRBJ1-1; 8 bases are shared with TRBD1. The V and J ends lost 4 bases and 11 bases, in that order; junction bases with no gene match: 13. This CDR3 has 14 residues. Germline V gene sequence: CDR1 SGHDT, CDR2 YYEEEE. CDR3 sequence (DNA): TGTGCCAGCAGCAGCCTACAGGGGGGGGGAGGGGCTTTCTTT. Its translation is CASSSLQGGGGAFF. Full variable domain (missing parts from reference TRBV5-6 and TRBJ1-1): DAGVTQSPTHLIKTRGQQVTLRCSPKSGHDTVSWYQQALGQGPQFIFQYYEEEERQRGNFPDRFSGHQFPNYSSELNVNALLLGDSALYLCASSSLQGGGGAFFGQGTRLTVV.

This clone was observed a few times. This sequence joins TRBV10-3 and TRBJ2-7; possible D gene TRBD1, 6 bases. The ends were cut back, 2 bases at V and 3 bases at J, with 11 bases in the middle. Per germline, CDR1 ENHRY and CDR2 SYGVKD. This CDR3 comprises 14 residues. CDR3 region: CAISERQDLYEQYF. The CDR3, as DNA: TGTGCCATCAGTGAGAGACAGGACCTCTACGAGCAGTACTTC.